The 29 T cell receptor beta chains in this list originate from one sample, sequenced in a study of T cells in Graves' hyperthyroidism and ophthalmopathy. The source material, RNA transcripts, was used to amplify TCR beta CDR3 regions. Initially, a first-round RT-PCR of the TCR CDR3 employed the HTBI primer set. TCRdb re-derived calls from the multiplex PCR reads in MiXCR, one entry per CDR3 protein. The table includes under 250,000 distinct CDR3 sequences, about 24% detected once. What was sequenced was blood. These TCRs come from a woman between 40 and 55 years old with Graves' ophthalmopathy.

This clonotype came up a few times. A much larger clone lies one base from this, so it may be a read error. V usage is TRBV2 and J usage is TRBJ2-3, with 8 bases matching TRBD2. Germline V gives CDR1 SNHLY, CDR2 FYNNEI. Losses at the gene ends were 2 bases for V and 5 bases for J; bases not matched to a gene: 6. This CDR3 has 15 amino acids. The CDR3 loop reads CASSELAGYIDTQYF. CDR3 nucleotides: TGTGCCAGCAGTGAACTAGCGGGCTACATAGATACGCAGTATTTT.

In this sample, this clonotype turned up many times. The V gene is TRBV20-1, the J gene TRBJ2-2; D ambiguous. The V gene's germline CDR1 is DFQATT and CDR2 SNEGSKA (reference sequence). The length of the CDR3 is 14 residues. Between the trimmed V and J ends, which lost 1 base and 1 base, there was a span of 7 bases. DNA for the CDR3: TGCAGTGCTAGAGTCCCCGGGAACACCGGGGAGCTGTTTTTT. It is translated as CSARVPGNTGELFF.

The rearrangement links TRBV11-2 to TRBJ2-5, with 7 bases identical to TRBD2. The V and J ends lost 5 bases and 0 bases, in that order; junction bases with no gene match: 3. Germline V CDR1 and CDR2: SGHAT, FQNNGV. The CDR3 extends over 14 amino acids. The CDR3: CASSASGDQETQYF. The CDR3 bases are TGTGCCAGCAGCGCTAGCGGTGACCAAGAGACCCAGTACTTC.

This clonotype was picked up one time. This rearrangement joins TRBV9 to TRBJ2-7; D not resolved. Trimming stripped 4 bases from V and 5 bases from J, with 13 bases between. The germline gives CDR1 SGDLS, CDR2 YYNGEE. This CDR3 is built from 13 residues. In nucleotides, the CDR3 is TGTGCCAGCAGCCCTAGTGGGGTCAACGAGCAGTACTTC. It encodes CASSPSGVNEQYF. Drawing the rest from reference TRBV9 and TRBJ2-7, the complete variable domain is DSGVTQTPKHLITATGQRVTLRCSPRSGDLSVYWYQQSLDQGLQFLIQYYNGEERAKGNILERFSAQQFPDLHSELNLSSLELGDSALYFCASSPSGVNEQYFGPGTRLTVT.

This clonotype was picked up a small number of times. J is TRBJ2-7 and V is TRBV20-1; perhaps D is TRBD1 or TRBD2 (5 bases each). The ends were cut back, 7 bases at V and 2 bases at J, with 12 bases in the middle. The CDR3 is 12 residues long. Germline V gene lookup returns CDR1 DFQATT and CDR2 SNEGSKA (reference sequence). CDR3 residues: CSGRDGPYEQYF. The CDR3 DNA reads TGCAGTGGTAGGGACGGCCCCTACGAGCAGTACTTC.

This clonotype has at least ten counts. This chain links TRBV15 with TRBJ1-6, with TRBD1 identical over 10 bases. The CDR3 covers 16 residues. The trim removed 4 bases at V and 7 bases at J, leaving 7 bases unmatched. Looked up from germline, CDR1 is LNHNV and CDR2 is YYDKDF (reference sequence). The CDR3 spells CATSTRPGQGNSPLHF. The CDR3 DNA reads TGTGCCACCAGCACCCGGCCGGGACAGGGGAATTCACCCCTCCACTTT.

This clonotype was counted many times. J is TRBJ2-7 and V is TRBV6-1; tentative D call: TRBD1 (6 bases). Trimming removed 2 bases at V and 5 bases at J, with 13 bases between. Germline CDR1 and CDR2: MNHNS and SASEGT. This CDR3 comprises 14 residues. CDR3 in amino acids: CASSEWQGINEQYF. For the CDR3, the DNA is TGTGCCAGCAGTGAATGGCAGGGGATTAACGAGCAGTACTTC.

The chain recombines TRBV25-1 with TRBJ2-5; D is unclear. The length of the CDR3 is 12 residues. Germline CDR1 and CDR2: MGHDK and SYGVNS. Trimming stripped 4 bases from V and 5 bases from J, with 8 bases between. The DNA of the CDR3 is TGTGCCAGCAGTGGCCTGGGGGAGACCCAGTACTTC. Residues: CASSGLGETQYF.

Ten or more counts support this clonotype. The V gene is TRBV6-1, the J gene TRBJ2-6; possibly TRBD1 for D (5 bases). CDR3 size: 16 residues. V dropped 3 bases and J dropped 0 bases, with 9 bases sitting between them. Germline CDR1 is MNHNS and CDR2 is SASEGT. The CDR3, as DNA: TGTGCCAGCAGTGACAGACAGTACTCTGGGGCCAACGTCCTGACTTTC. Its translation: CASSDRQYSGANVLTF.

This clonotype was counted ten times or more. The chain links TRBV18 to TRBJ2-7; 14 bases fit TRBD2. The length of the CDR3 is 15 residues. CDR1 is KGHSH and CDR2 is LQKENI in the germline V gene. Trimming took 3 bases from V and 7 from J; bases not matched to a gene: 5. CDR3 sequence: CASSPGTSGRGEQYF. The CDR3 DNA reads TGTGCCAGCTCACCCGGGACTAGCGGGAGAGGAGAGCAGTACTTC.

The V call is TRBV2, the J call TRBJ2-7; tentative D call: TRBD2 (5 bases). The CDR3 has 14 residues. The V gene lost 1 base and the J gene lost 4 bases, with 11 bases spanning the gap. Germline values: CDR1 SNHLY, CDR2 FYNNEI. The DNA for the CDR3 is TGTGCCAGCAGTGAAGTGGGAGTGGATTACGAGCAGTACTTC. Amino acids: CASSEVGVDYEQYF.

This clonotype occurred many times. The chain links TRBV6-5 to TRBJ1-2, with 9 bases matching TRBD1. The CDR3 loop spans 13 amino acids. V shed 7 bases and J 3 bases; nucleotides not matched to a gene: 3. The germline CDR1 and CDR2 sequences are MNHEY and SVGAGI. Here the CDR3 reads CASKRDRDYGYTF. CDR3 coding DNA: TGTGCCAGCAAAAGGGACAGGGACTATGGCTACACCTTC.

This clonotype was recorded many times. J is TRBJ2-7 and V is TRBV20-1; 10 bases agree with TRBD2. Germline V gene sequence: CDR1 DFQATT, CDR2 SNEGSKA (reference sequence). The J segment lost 6 bases and the V segment lost 2 bases, leaving 7 bases of the junction unmatched. The CDR3 spans 14 residues. CDR3 sequence (DNA): TGCAGTGCTAGAAGCGGGAGGGCCGGGCCCGAGCAGTACTTC. This encodes CSARSGRAGPEQYF.

This chain connects TRBV2 to TRBJ2-7; TRBD1 matches 9 bases. CDR1 is SNHLY and CDR2 is FYNNEI in the germline V gene. J lost 5 bases, V lost 8 bases, and 13 bases had no gene match. The CDR3 covers 15 residues. The CDR3 nucleotides read TGTGCCAGCTCCCCACTGACAGGGGGGAGGAACGAGCAGTACTTC. This gives the protein CASSPLTGGRNEQYF.

The rearrangement uses TRBV20-1 and TRBJ2-5; 13 bases are a match to TRBD2. The V gene's germline CDR1 is DFQATT and CDR2 SNEGSKA (reference sequence). This CDR3 is 13 amino acids long. With V trimmed by 6 bases and J by 7 bases, 5 bases remained unmatched. In DNA form, the CDR3 reads TGCAGTGCGGGGACTAGCGGGATGGGGACCCAGTACTTC. Its protein product is CSAGTSGMGTQYF.

This clonotype was recorded at least ten times. The chain carries TRBV28 and TRBJ1-6, with a weak D call TRBD1 (6 bases). V was trimmed by 7 bases and J by 7 bases, leaving 17 bases between them. Germline assignment: CDR1 MDHEN and CDR2 SYDVKM. The CDR3 contains 15 residues. The CDR3 here is CASTRRTVSNSPLHF. The CDR3 coding sequence is TGTGCCAGCACCCGACGGACAGTCTCCAATTCACCCCTCCACTTT.

The sample holds a few counts of this clonotype. The chain employs TRBV12-3 or TRBV12-4 and TRBJ2-7, with D tentatively TRBD1 (6 bases). The CDR3 spans 14 residues. Deletions cut 5 bases from V and 2 bases from J, with 13 bases between. CDR3 loop: CASSPRAGAYEQYF. CDR3 bases: TGTGCCAGCAGTCCGAGGGCAGGGGCCTACGAGCAGTACTTC.

This clonotype was detected ten times or more. The rearrangement joins TRBV20-1 to TRBJ1-1; 7 nucleotides match TRBD1. The germline gives CDR1 DFQATT, CDR2 SNEGSKA (reference sequence). The CDR3 contains 13 residues. V lost 6 bases, J lost 3 bases, and 7 bases stayed unmatched. CDR3 in amino acids: CSAPGGTDTEAFF. CDR3 DNA sequence: TGCAGTGCCCCAGGGGGTACGGACACTGAAGCTTTCTTT.

This clonotype was detected a few times. The V and J genes are TRBV7-2 and TRBJ1-5; D not resolved. There are 15 residues in the CDR3. V lost 1 base, J lost 2 bases, and 9 bases lay in between. From germline, CDR1 is SGHTA and CDR2 FQGNSA. Here the CDR3 DNA reads TGTGCCAGCAGCTTAGTAGCAGGCGGCAATCAGCCCCAGCATTTT. Its protein is CASSLVAGGNQPQHF.

The chain joins TRBV6-2 or TRBV6-3 to TRBJ2-3, with TRBD2 matching 16 bases. Germline values: CDR1 MNHEY, CDR2 SVGEGT. The CDR3 totals 20 residues. V lost 7 bases to trimming and J lost 0 bases; unmatched junction nucleotides: 13. In DNA form, the CDR3 reads TGTGCCAGCAACCCCTTGACTGGGACTAGCGGGGGGGAAAGCACAGATACGCAGTATTTT. It is translated as CASNPLTGTSGGESTDTQYF.

This clonotype appeared many times. The V gene is TRBV5-1, the J gene TRBJ2-7; 7 bases match TRBD2. Germline CDR1 and CDR2: SGHRS and YFSETQ. V was pared by 0 bases and J by 6 bases, with 3 bases of the junction left unmatched. The CDR3 has 13 residues. CDR3 protein: CASSLARESEQYF. The CDR3, as DNA: TGCGCCAGCAGCTTGGCGCGGGAGAGCGAGCAGTACTTC. Full variable domain (missing parts from reference TRBV5-1 and TRBJ2-7): KAGVTQTPRYLIKTRGQQVTLSCSPISGHRSVSWYQQTPGQGLQFLFEYFSETQRNKGNFPGRFSGRQFSNSRSEMNVSTLELGDSALYLCASSLARESEQYFGPGTRLTVT.

This chain joins TRBV6-1 and TRBJ1-1; no clear D. The germline V gene has CDR1 MNHNS and CDR2 SASEGT. Between the trimmed V and J ends, which lost 1 base and 1 base, there was a span of 10 bases. The CDR3 runs to 15 residues. The CDR3 region has the DNA TGTGCCAGCAGTGAAGTTAGGGCGGGGAACACTGAAGCTTTCTTT. Protein: CASSEVRAGNTEAFF.

In its sample, this clonotype was seen many times. The chain joins TRBV2 to TRBJ2-7, with D perhaps matching TRBD1 or TRBD2 (5 bases each). CDR3 length: 15 amino acids. The germline gives CDR1 SNHLY, CDR2 FYNNEI. The V end was cut by 9 bases, the J end by 4 bases, with 22 bases between. The CDR3 DNA reads as TGTGCCAGTACAAGGGGACGGGTTGGGGTATACGAGCAGTACTTC. Translation: CASTRGRVGVYEQYF.

At least ten counts were recorded for this clonotype. The rearrangement uses TRBV7-2 and TRBJ1-2; D unclear. Deletions cut 3 bases from V and 8 bases from J, with 4 bases between. The CDR3 is made up of 10 amino acids. CDR1 is SGHTA and CDR2 is FQGNSA in the germline V gene. The CDR3 bases are TGTGCCAGCAGCTTTACAGGCTACACCTTC. This sequence encodes CASSFTGYTF. Variable domain in full (rest from reference TRBV7-2 and TRBJ1-2): GAGVSQSPSNKVTEKGKDVELRCDPISGHTALYWYRQSLGQGLEFLIYFQGNSAPDKSGLPSDRFSAERTGGSVSTLTIQRTQQEDSAVYLCASSFTGYTFGSGTRLTVV.

The CDR3 bases are TGCAGTGCTAGCCCGGGTCGGGGGGGCGAGGAGACCCAGTACTTC. It translates to CSASPGRGGEETQYF. This rearrangement joins TRBV20-1 to TRBJ2-5, with 8 bases matching TRBD2. The CDR3 has 15 amino acids. V dropped 3 bases and J dropped 5; count of bases not matched to a gene: 11. Germline-derived CDR1 and CDR2 are DFQATT and SNEGSKA (reference sequence).

This clonotype was seen many times. One junction end does not reproduce the germline sequence, and a read error may be involved. The CDR3 DNA follows: TGTGCCAGCAGCCTTATCAGGGGCGACGGGGAGCTGTCTTTT. Translation gives CASSLIRGDGELSF. The chain uses TRBV6-1 and TRBJ2-2, with a weak D call TRBD1 (6 bases). The CDR3 length is 14 residues. The V gene's germline CDR1 is MNHNS and CDR2 SASEGT.

This clonotype was recorded many times. The chain has TRBV20-1 and TRBJ1-1; 8 bases are a match to TRBD1. V dropped 0 bases and J dropped 10; count of bases not matched to a gene: 10. The CDR3 covers 14 residues. From germline, CDR1 is DFQATT and CDR2 SNEGSKA (reference sequence). The CDR3 loop reads CSAREPGGPSPAFF. CDR3 DNA sequence: TGCAGTGCTAGAGAACCAGGGGGCCCTTCCCCAGCTTTCTTT.

V is TRBV27 and J is TRBJ2-7, with TRBD1 matching over 10 bases. Losses at the gene ends were 5 bases for V and 6 bases for J; bases not matched to a gene: 7. CDR1 and CDR2 (germline): MNHEY, SMNVEV (reference sequence). This CDR3 region has 14 residues. The CDR3 is CASSARQGAGEQYF. The CDR3, as DNA: TGTGCCAGCAGTGCGCGACAGGGGGCAGGCGAGCAGTACTTC.

This clonotype was seen at least ten times. The chain combines TRBV7-2 with TRBJ2-7; 9 bases line up with TRBD2. Germline lookup yields CDR1 SGHTA and CDR2 FQGNSA. V shed 4 bases and J 6 bases; nucleotides not matched to a gene: 4. The CDR3 is 13 residues long. The CDR3 loop is CASSSGTSFEQYF. The CDR3 DNA follows: TGTGCCAGCAGCTCCGGGACTAGCTTCGAGCAGTACTTC.